This TCR beta chain was identified during a study of cytomegalovirus exposure and HLA in healthy donors. Points from the study as a whole: In vitro assays verified that three CMV-associated chains recognized CMV antigens specifically. Segments of the TCR beta V type were, in most cases, productive about 87% or about 30% of the time in an earlier analysis. The investigators catalogued 150 to 200 TCR beta chains as cytomegalovirus-associated.

With 4 bases clipped from V and 4 bases from J, the junction kept 5 bases outside the gene matches. This CDR3 region has 15 residues. Germline V lookup: CDR1 SGHTS, CDR2 YDEGEE. Primers for the PCR totalled 60 Vbeta and 13 Jbeta. In the original processing: It was a later analysis that counted tens of millions of unique TCR beta chains, of which roughly 11 million were shared. Method: immunoSEQ multiplex PCR; TCRdb's copy keeps in-frame clones and lacks some. V, J and clone size were drawn from that table, and D and trimming were deduced from the DNA. The sample includes some 140,000 clones, approximately 80% of them seen just once. Points on this clone: Antigen unknown.

This TCR derives from a young man in good health and CMV-seropositive. The chain uses TRBV5-8 and TRBJ1-6, with 7 bases that match TRBD1. Source material: PBMCs. The CDR3 DNA follows: TGTGCCAGCAGCCCAGGACAGGAGTATAATTCACCCCTCCACTTT. Translation gives CASSPGQEYNSPLHF.